This TCR beta chain is drawn from a study of CD8 T cells in ankylosing spondylitis. Comment on this clonotype: Its antigen is as yet unknown.

Each CDR3 protein gets one entry after TCRdb re-called the 5' RACE reads with MiXCR. The repertoire includes some 29,000 distinct CDR3 sequences, 7.2% of them detected once, and roughly 10% sits in the top ten. CDR3 length: 16 amino acids. Per germline, CDR1 SGHNT and CDR2 YYREEE (reference sequence). Trimming stripped 4 bases from V and 5 bases from J, with 20 bases between. The study, taken as a whole, reports: Prior work had noted some motif variants in reactive arthritis blood and synovial fluid.

V usage is TRBV5-4 and J usage is TRBJ2-3; possible D gene TRBD2, 6 bases. Sequences were obtained from blood, either unsorted or a sorted T cell fraction (not recorded which). This clonotype was obtained from a male donor with ankylosing spondylitis or in good health (not recorded which). CDR3 DNA sequence: TGTGCCAGCAGCCAAGGAGGACGCCCCGGGGGAGATACGCAGTATTTT. Translating it yields CASSQGGRPGGDTQYF.